This is a list of T cell receptor beta chains from one sample in a study of blood T cell repertoires in COVID-19. Here immunoSEQ multiplex PCR was the method, and the copy in TCRdb shows in-frame clones only, minus some. Of 130,000 to 150,000 clones listed, 75% to 85% are singletons. Material: peripheral blood. Receptors were obtained from a human donor with acute or convalescent COVID-19. The donor label of this sample is uncertain. Both conserved end residues are part of each CDR3. The D gene is left open where the match is weak. Some rows mark clone size as missing; the rest say once, few, many or name a class of expanded clone.

TRBD1 | TRBV18 | NA | CASSWTGGNTEAFF
TRBD1 | TRBV25-1 | NA | CASSGTGGGGYTF
NA | TRBV11-1 | once | CASSRSPGNEQFF
NA | TRBV7-8 | NA | CASSPELYGYTF
TRBD1 | TRBV6-5 | NA | CASSLQGGGNTIYF
TRBD1 | TRBV25-1 | NA | CASSPQGAVYGYTF
TRBD2 | TRBV2 | NA | CASSESVAGGAYNEQFF
NA | TRBV2 | NA | CASSRGLSQPQHF
NA | TRBV6-6 | NA | CASSYEQDTEAFF
NA | TRBV30 | NA | CAWTGTPSYEQYF